Described below is a single TCR beta chain sequence and its context. This sample stems from a study of blood T cell repertoires in COVID-19. Background on the study: T cells, B-cell-depleted T cells, or PBMCs provided the cDNA or gDNA that served as material.

The length of the CDR3 is 16 residues. The protocol was immunoSEQ multiplex PCR, while the TCRdb copy is restricted to in-frame clones and leaves out a portion. This sample carries roughly 150,000 clones, 87% of them seen once, and the ten largest clones take about 4.7%. The chain recombines TRBV21-1 with TRBJ1-1. TRBV21-1 is noted as a pseudogene. This TCR was recovered from a human donor in a cohort sampled during active COVID-19. The sequenced material came from peripheral blood. This chain's CDR3 is CASSKEEHTGGTEAFF. The DNA of the CDR3 is TGTGCCAGCAGCAAAGAGGAACACACGGGGGGCACTGAAGCTTTCTTT.